Below are 26 T cell receptor beta chains sequenced from a single sample in a study of cytomegalovirus exposure and HLA in healthy donors. Vbeta (60) and Jbeta (13) primers were used in the PCR. TCRdb's copy holds only in-frame clones and misses some; the assay was immunoSEQ multiplex PCR. The profile shows 140,000 or so clones, under 70% of them singletons. The sample comprised PBMCs. These receptors were collected from a woman aged 55-69 years in good health and CMV-seronegative.

A few counts support this clone. V and J are TRBV2 and TRBJ2-5; 8 bases are a match to TRBD2. J lost 5 bases, V lost 2 bases, and 10 bases had no gene match. The CDR3 spans 16 residues. CDR1 is SNHLY and CDR2 is FYNNEI in the germline V gene. The CDR3 here is CASSEWGAGAGETQYF. In DNA form, the CDR3 reads TGTGCCAGCAGTGAATGGGGAGCGGGAGCGGGGGAGACCCAGTACTTC.

J is TRBJ2-1 and V is TRBV28, with TRBD2 matching 7 bases. CDR1 and CDR2 from the germline V gene are MDHEN and SYDVKM. Germline trimming cut 5 bases from V and 8 bases from J; bases unmatched to any gene: 15. CDR3 length: 16 residues. The CDR3 protein is CASSLPVGGSGDEQFF. The CDR3 DNA reads TGTGCCAGCAGTCTCCCCGTCGGGGGGAGCGGCGATGAGCAGTTCTTC.

This clone was found many times. The rearrangement uses TRBV19 and TRBJ2-3; TRBD1 aligns across 8 bases. This CDR3 region has 15 residues. Germline V lookup: CDR1 LNHDA, CDR2 SQIVND (reference sequence). Trimming cost V 4 bases and J 5 bases; bases outside gene matches: 8. The CDR3 spells CASSKQGARLDTQYF. CDR3 bases: TGTGCCAGTAGTAAGCAGGGGGCGCGGTTAGATACGCAGTATTTT.

This sequence joins TRBV6-4 and TRBJ2-7; D is unresolved. Germline loops: CDR1 MRHNA, CDR2 SNTAGT. Trimming removed 6 bases from V and 4 bases from J, with 25 bases in between. This CDR3 comprises 17 residues. Here the CDR3 DNA reads TGTGCCAGCAGGAGGCTGATCCCTCTCCTAACCACGTACGAGCAGTACTTC. It codes for CASRRLIPLLTTYEQYF.

This chain links TRBV28 with TRBJ1-2; tentative D call: TRBD1 (6 bases). This CDR3 has 16 residues. V lost 6 bases and J lost 8, with 25 bases in between. CDR1 is MDHEN, CDR2 SYDVKM, per germline. The CDR3 loop is CASSSPAGGQDWGYTF. DNA for the CDR3: TGTGCCAGCAGCTCCCCCGCCGGGGGGCAGGATTGGGGCTACACCTTC.

Points on this clone: One end of the junction varies from germline; a read error may be responsible. The chain is built from TRBV7-9 and TRBJ2-1; D may be TRBD2 (5 bases). CDR1 is SEHNR and CDR2 is FQNEAQ in the germline V gene (reference sequence). The CDR3 spans 15 residues. In DNA form, the CDR3 reads TGTTCCAGCAGCCCAACGTTGGAGCGGTACAATGAGCAGTTCTTC. Translation gives CSSSPTLERYNEQFF.

The J gene is TRBJ2-7, the V gene TRBV19, with 7 bases aligning to TRBD1. The CDR3 has 16 amino acids. Trimming removed 4 bases from V and 0 bases from J; junction bases left unmatched: 9. Germline lookup yields CDR1 LNHDA and CDR2 SQIVND (reference sequence). CDR3 sequence (DNA): TGTGCCAGTAGTACCCCGGGACAGCGAAACTCCTACGAGCAGTACTTC. It specifies CASSTPGQRNSYEQYF.

The chain joins TRBV7-2 to TRBJ2-7; 9 positions agree with TRBD1. Germline V gene sequence: CDR1 SGHTA, CDR2 FQGNSA. With V trimmed by 5 bases and J by 3 bases, 5 bases remained unmatched. This CDR3 spans 14 amino acids. CDR3 sequence: CASSTGTGRYEQYF. Here the CDR3 DNA reads TGTGCCAGCAGCACAGGGACAGGGCGCTACGAGCAGTACTTC.

The V call is TRBV5-4, the J call TRBJ2-1; TRBD1 matches at 10 bases. With V trimmed by 0 bases and J by 1 base, 4 bases remained unmatched. The CDR3 loop spans 17 amino acids. Per germline, CDR1 SGHNT and CDR2 YYREEE (reference sequence). This chain's CDR3 is CASSLEPGQGSYNEQFF. As DNA, the CDR3 is TGTGCCAGCAGCTTGGAACCGGGACAGGGGTCCTACAATGAGCAGTTCTTC. Using reference TRBV5-4 and TRBJ2-1 for the parts outside the CDR3, the full variable domain is ETGVTQSPTHLIKTRGQQVTLRCSSQSGHNTVSWYQQALGQGPQFIFQYYREEENGRGNFPPRFSGLQFPNYSSELNVNALELDDSALYLCASSLEPGQGSYNEQFFGPGTRLTVL.

The DNA of the CDR3 is TGTGCCATCGGACAGGGGAATAGGGAGCAGTACTTC. It translates to CAIGQGNREQYF. The chain is built from TRBV27 and TRBJ2-7, with 9 bases identical to TRBD1. V was pared by 10 bases and J by 7 bases, with 8 bases of the junction left unmatched. Germline V gene sequence: CDR1 MNHEY, CDR2 SMNVEV (reference sequence). The CDR3 is made up of 12 amino acids.

Notes on this clone: An end of the junction does not agree with germline; a read error may underlie this. The chain combines TRBV5-1 with TRBJ1-2; 7 bases map to TRBD1. Germline lookup yields CDR1 SGHRS and CDR2 YFSETQ. This CDR3 is 14 amino acids long. This CDR3 reads CARSLGQSNYGYTF. CDR3 DNA: TGCGCCCGCAGCTTGGGACAGTCAAACTATGGCTACACCTTC.

CDR3: CASSPGQFANTGELFF. DNA of the CDR3: TGTGCCAGCAGCCCGGGACAGTTCGCGAACACCGGGGAGCTGTTTTTT. The chain has TRBV5-4 and TRBJ2-2; TRBD1 matches at 7 bases. The CDR3 covers 16 residues. V dropped 4 bases and J dropped 0; count of bases not matched to a gene: 6. Per germline, CDR1 SGHNT and CDR2 YYREEE (reference sequence).

The chain recombines TRBV6-1 with TRBJ2-3; 10 bases line up with TRBD2. The CDR3 runs 16 residues. With V trimmed by 2 bases and J by 2 bases, 4 bases remained unmatched. Germline CDR1 and CDR2: MNHNS and SASEGT. CDR3 sequence (DNA): TGTGCCAGCAGTGAACTAGCGGGGGCTGTCACAGATACGCAGTATTTT. Its translation is CASSELAGAVTDTQYF.

The CDR3 sequence: CASTGYGSLPYEQYF. The CDR3 coding sequence is TGTGCCAGCACGGGTTATGGCAGCTTACCCTACGAGCAGTACTTC. V is TRBV6-5 and J is TRBJ2-7; no reliable D call. V shed 7 bases and J shed 2 bases, with 18 bases lying between them. Germline values: CDR1 MNHEY, CDR2 SVGAGI. The CDR3 extends over 15 amino acids.

The V and J genes are TRBV28 and TRBJ2-7; D might be TRBD1 (6 bases). The ends were cut back, 2 bases at V and 3 bases at J, with 14 bases in the middle. Germline CDR1 reads MDHEN; CDR2 reads SYDVKM. This CDR3 contains 15 residues. The CDR3 sequence: CASSLDNTGRYEQYF. CDR3 in DNA: TGTGCCAGCAGTTTAGATAATACAGGGCGCTACGAGCAGTACTTC.

This rearrangement joins TRBV5-1 to TRBJ2-6, with a tentative D call TRBD2 (5 bases). CDR3 length: 15 residues. V lost 1 base and J lost 3, with 8 bases in between. CDR1 is SGHRS and CDR2 is YFSETQ in the germline V gene. The CDR3 here is CASSLRGVGANVLTF. The CDR3 DNA reads TGCGCCAGCAGCTTGCGGGGAGTTGGGGCCAACGTCCTGACTTTC.

This clone was detected only once. The chain couples TRBV6-5 to TRBJ2-1, with D perhaps matching TRBD2 (6 bases). Trimming cost V 4 bases and J 6 bases, with 7 bases left between them. The CDR3 has 12 residues. Per germline, CDR1 MNHEY and CDR2 SVGAGI. Here the CDR3 reads CASSWRGNEQFF. In DNA form, the CDR3 reads TGTGCCAGCAGTTGGAGGGGCAATGAGCAGTTCTTC.

The chain employs TRBV2 and TRBJ2-5; 10 bases align to TRBD2. The V segment lost 8 bases and the J segment 5 bases; nucleotides outside the gene matches: 8. This CDR3 has 14 residues. CDR1 and CDR2 (germline): SNHLY, FYNNEI. The CDR3 DNA sequence: TGTGCCAGCTCTAGCGGGGGCGGGAGGGAGACCCAGTACTTC. Translated: CASSSGGGRETQYF.

The rearrangement uses TRBV7-2 and TRBJ2-7, with 7 nucleotides matching TRBD1. The junction had 13 bases not matched to a gene; V was cut back by 6 bases and J by 5 bases. The CDR3 consists of 15 residues. CDR1 and CDR2 from the germline V gene are SGHTA and FQGNSA. The DNA for the CDR3 is TGTGCCAGCAGTCTAACCCAGGGGGTGGGGGACGAGCAGTACTTC. Translated, it gives CASSLTQGVGDEQYF.

This clone was seen a few times. The chain combines TRBV28 with TRBJ1-2, with D possibly being TRBD1 (6 bases). Germline loops: CDR1 MDHEN, CDR2 SYDVKM. The CDR3 totals 16 residues. Trimming left V 5 bases short and J 0 bases short, with 16 bases between. CDR3: CASSGAIQGTNYGYTF. DNA for the CDR3: TGTGCCAGCAGTGGCGCAATACAGGGAACTAACTATGGCTACACCTTC.

The chain is built from TRBV18 and TRBJ1-4; D unclear. The germline CDR1 and CDR2 sequences are KGHSH and LQKENI. V was shortened by 6 bases and J by 8 bases, with 13 bases between the two germline ends. This CDR3 spans 13 amino acids. The DNA of the CDR3 is TGTGCCAGCTCGCCGCAGTTGACAGAAAAACTGTTTTTT. This encodes CASSPQLTEKLFF.

This clone was observed a handful of times. The gene calls are TRBV4-2 and TRBJ2-7, with D perhaps matching TRBD1 (6 bases). Between the trimmed V and J ends, which lost 0 bases and 0 bases, there was a span of 9 bases. This CDR3 contains 15 residues. Germline V gene sequence: CDR1 LGHNA, CDR2 YNFKEQ. The CDR3 nucleotides read TGTGCCAGCAGCCAAGAACCAGGGGCCTCCTACGAGCAGTACTTC. Its protein is CASSQEPGASYEQYF.

This clone was detected a few times. The chain is built from TRBV6-5 and TRBJ1-3; the D gene is possibly TRBD1 (5 bases). Germline V lookup: CDR1 MNHEY, CDR2 SVGAGI. V lost 0 bases, J lost 4 bases, and 10 bases lay in between. The CDR3 totals 15 residues. CDR3 sequence reads: CASSYSGEEGNTIYF. CDR3 nucleotides: TGTGCCAGCAGTTACTCAGGGGAGGAAGGAAACACCATATATTTT.

The chain employs TRBV5-1 and TRBJ2-7, with TRBD1 matching over 9 bases. Germline lookup yields CDR1 SGHRS and CDR2 YFSETQ. V shed 3 bases and J 6 bases; nucleotides not matched to a gene: 10. The CDR3 loop spans 15 amino acids. This CDR3 is CASSSRPGTGTEQYF. The CDR3 DNA sequence: TGCGCCAGCAGCTCCCGTCCCGGGACAGGGACCGAGCAGTACTTC.

The V call is TRBV28, the J call TRBJ2-7; the match to TRBD2 covers 12 bases. V lost 6 bases to trimming and J lost 0 bases; unmatched junction nucleotides: 3. Germline CDR1 MDHEN, CDR2 SYDVKM. CDR3 size: 15 residues. The CDR3 is CASRPTSGGSYEQYF. The CDR3, as DNA: TGTGCCAGCAGGCCGACTAGCGGGGGCTCCTACGAGCAGTACTTC. Drawing the rest from reference TRBV28 and TRBJ2-7, the complete variable domain is DVKVTQSSRYLVKRTGEKVFLECVQDMDHENMFWYRQDPGLGLRLIYFSYDVKMKEKGDIPEGYSVSREKKERFSLILESASTNQTSMYLCASRPTSGGSYEQYFGPGTRLTVT.

This clone turned up a few times. The V call is TRBV10-3, the J call TRBJ2-1, with TRBD2 matching 11 bases. The length of the CDR3 is 20 residues. The V and J ends lost 3 bases and 6 bases, in that order; junction bases with no gene match: 19. CDR1 and CDR2 from the germline V gene are ENHRY and SYGVKD. The CDR3 here is CAISDPKGAGMLAGGNEQFF. DNA for the CDR3: TGTGCCATCAGTGACCCGAAGGGGGCAGGGATGCTAGCGGGGGGCAATGAGCAGTTCTTC.